The 3 T cell receptor beta chains listed next were all sequenced from one sample in a study of T cells in Graves' hyperthyroidism and ophthalmopathy. TCR beta CDR3 region amplification was performed from RNA transcripts. During a first-round RT-PCR of the TCR CDR3, the HTBI primer set was used. Via MiXCR, TCRdb re-called the multiplex PCR reads, giving one row per CDR3 protein. The sample consists of around 380,000 distinct CDR3 sequences, approximately 15% of them appearing once. Material for sequencing was blood. These receptors all stem from a man aged 30 to 39 with Graves' hyperthyroidism that later progressed to Graves' ophthalmopathy.

This clonotype was recorded a few times. The V gene is TRBV5-1, the J gene TRBJ2-3, with TRBD1 matching 7 bases. The junction had 5 bases not matched to a gene; V was cut back by 4 bases and J by 0 bases. The CDR3 sequence is 15 residues long. Germline V gene sequence: CDR1 SGHRS, CDR2 YFSETQ. CDR3 residues: CASSGQVESTDTQYF. The CDR3 region has the DNA TGCGCCAGCAGCGGACAGGTCGAAAGCACAGATACGCAGTATTTT. The entire variable domain, with the rest obtained from reference TRBV5-1 and TRBJ2-3, is as follows: KAGVTQTPRYLIKTRGQQVTLSCSPISGHRSVSWYQQTPGQGLQFLFEYFSETQRNKGNFPGRFSGRQFSNSRSEMNVSTLELGDSALYLCASSGQVESTDTQYFGPGTRLTVL.

The sample holds a few counts of this clonotype. In DNA, the CDR3 is TGTGCCAGCAGTCCCGGGGGGCGCTATGGCTACACCTTC. Translating gives CASSPGGRYGYTF. The V gene is TRBV7-9, the J gene TRBJ1-2, with a possible D match to TRBD1 (6 bases). Per germline, CDR1 SEHNR and CDR2 FQNEAQ (reference sequence). V was cut by 6 bases and J by 4 bases, with 12 bases left in between. The CDR3 totals 13 residues.

In its sample, this clonotype was seen many times. V gene TRBV12-3 or TRBV12-4 combines with J gene TRBJ1-2; D is undetermined. The CDR3 has 13 residues. The germline V and J ends were trimmed by 7 bases and 4 bases, with 13 bases remaining between them. CDR3 coding DNA: TGTGCCAGCACCCTCTCCGGGAGCTATGGCTACACCTTC. It yields the protein CASTLSGSYGYTF.